Below, 16 T cell receptor beta chains from the same sample are listed, as sequenced in a study of liver allograft versus peripheral blood T cells. Study context: The study compared liver allograft T cell receptor repertoires against peripheral blood repertoires of liver transplant recipients.

TCRdb reprocessed the reads with MiXCR, giving one entry per CDR3 protein. The sample lists around 1,800 distinct CDR3 sequences; about 15% were seen once. The receptors were gathered from a human patient who had a liver transplant. Part of the T cells may come from the graft donor.

V gene TRBV27 combines with J gene TRBJ2-7; D is perhaps TRBD2 (6 bases). In germline, CDR1 is MNHEY, CDR2 SMNVEV (reference sequence). The V end was cut by 2 bases, the J end by 2 bases, with 13 bases between. The CDR3 extends over 15 amino acids. The CDR3 spells CASSLMLASTYEQYF. DNA of the CDR3: TGTGCCAGCAGTTTAATGCTAGCGTCCACCTACGAGCAGTACTTC.

This clonotype is termed medium-sized. V gene TRBV6-1 combines with J gene TRBJ1-1; weak D call: TRBD1 (5 bases). This CDR3 is built from 15 residues. Trimming shortened V by 2 bases and J by 5 bases, and 15 bases separated the two germline ends. Germline V gives CDR1 MNHNS, CDR2 SASEGT. The CDR3 DNA reads TGTGCCAGCAGTGAACATGGGGGGGTGGGAACTGAAGCTTTCTTT. Its translation is CASSEHGGVGTEAFF.

Remarks on this clonotype: Possible read error: a much larger clone is one base away. The gene calls are TRBV18 and TRBJ1-1; a weak D match, TRBD1 (6 bases). The CDR3 is 18 residues long. Germline CDR1 is KGHSH and CDR2 is LQKENI. The CDR3 sequence is CVSSPLEGQGGTNTEAFF. CDR3 bases: TGTGTCAGCTCACCACTCGAAGGACAAGGGGGGACTAACACTGAAGCTTTCTTT.

This clonotype was observed a handful of times. V usage is TRBV20-1 and J usage is TRBJ2-5, with D tentatively TRBD2 (6 bases). Germline V gene data show CDR1 as DFQATT and CDR2 as SNEGSKA (reference sequence). The CDR3 extends over 14 amino acids. V shed 0 bases and J shed 2 bases, with 10 bases lying between them. The CDR3 bases are TGCAGTGCTAGAGATTTAGGGAGGCAAGAGACCCAGTACTTC. Translation gives CSARDLGRQETQYF.

This clonotype counts as medium-sized. This chain connects TRBV28 to TRBJ2-1; D may be TRBD2 (5 bases). Trimming pared 3 bases from V and 10 bases from J, leaving 25 bases between. Germline assignment: CDR1 MDHEN and CDR2 SYDVKM. The CDR3 length is 17 residues. CDR3 sequence (DNA): TGTGCCAGCAGTTTCCCCCCGCCTAGCAGTCTGGGGAAGGAGCAGTTCTTC. Translating gives CASSFPPPSSLGKEQFF.

By sample share, this clonotype is medium-sized. This sequence joins TRBV30 and TRBJ1-1, with TRBD1 as a possible D gene (6 bases). The CDR3 runs to 17 residues. Trimming took 2 bases from V and 0 from J, leaving 19 bases between them. CDR1 and CDR2 from the germline V gene are GTSNPN and SVGIG (reference sequence). As DNA, the CDR3 is TGTGCCTGGAGTTTCCCGGACAGATATATCATGAACACTGAAGCTTTCTTT. It translates to CAWSFPDRYIMNTEAFF. The full variable domain, completed using reference TRBV30 and TRBJ1-1, is SQTIHQWPATLVQPVGSPLSLECTVEGTSNPNLYWYRQAAGRGLQLLFYSVGIGQISSEVPQNLSASRPQDRQFILSSKKLLLSDSGFYLCAWSFPDRYIMNTEAFFGQGTRLTVV.

This clonotype ranks as medium-sized. The chain links TRBV11-2 to TRBJ2-1, with 8 bases matching TRBD2. V shed 2 bases and J 3 bases; nucleotides not matched to a gene: 9. The CDR3 totals 17 residues. Germline V gene sequence: CDR1 SGHAT, CDR2 FQNNGV. The CDR3 loop is CASSLPAGGRVYNEQFF. The CDR3 DNA reads TGTGCCAGCAGCTTACCCGCGGGGGGTAGGGTCTACAATGAGCAGTTCTTC.

By share of the sample, this clonotype is large. This chain links TRBV6-6 with TRBJ1-2, with D possibly matching TRBD1 (6 bases). Germline CDR1 is MNHNY and CDR2 is SVGAGI (reference sequence). Deletions cut 0 bases from V and 4 bases from J, with 12 bases between. The CDR3 consists of 15 residues. The CDR3 region is CASSYSLGQSYGYTF. The CDR3 nucleotides read TGTGCCAGCAGTTACTCGCTCGGACAGAGCTATGGCTACACCTTC.

By share, this clonotype ranks as medium-sized. This chain connects TRBV20-1 to TRBJ2-7; TRBD2 aligns across 7 bases. The CDR3 consists of 15 residues. Germline values: CDR1 DFQATT, CDR2 SNEGSKA (reference sequence). With V trimmed by 0 bases and J by 5 bases, 10 bases remained unmatched. CDR3 nucleotide sequence: TGCAGTGCTAGAGAGTGGGGGGGGGTCGTGGACGAGCAGTACTTC. Protein sequence: CSAREWGGVVDEQYF.

This clonotype was found a few times. The chain recombines TRBV20-1 with TRBJ2-3; 10 nucleotides align to TRBD1. Trimming removed 6 bases from V and 4 bases from J; junction bases left unmatched: 4. This CDR3 is 13 amino acids long. The germline gives CDR1 DFQATT, CDR2 SNEGSKA (reference sequence). The CDR3 region has the DNA TGCAGTGCCCGGGACAGGGGACCAGATACGCAGTATTTT. It codes for CSARDRGPDTQYF.

This clonotype is deemed medium-sized (0.01 to 0.1%). The V gene is TRBV27, the J gene TRBJ2-1, with D perhaps matching TRBD2 (5 bases). The V end was cut by 1 base, the J end by 6 bases, with 16 bases between. Germline assignment: CDR1 MNHEY and CDR2 SMNVEV (reference sequence). CDR3 size: 16 residues. The CDR3 loop reads CASSLFHPDFSNEQFF. The DNA for the CDR3 is TGTGCCAGCAGTTTATTCCACCCGGACTTCTCCAATGAGCAGTTCTTC.

This clonotype was seen just once. This sequence may be a read error, since a much larger clone differs from it by one base. V and J are TRBV15 and TRBJ2-7, with D possibly matching TRBD2 (6 bases). This CDR3 has 15 residues. Looked up from germline, CDR1 is LNHNV and CDR2 is YYDKDF (reference sequence). The CDR3 loop is CVTSGPRRSSYEQYF. For the CDR3, the DNA is TGTGTCACCAGCGGGCCTCGACGGAGCTCCTACGAGCAGTACTTC. Based on the CDR3 plus reference TRBV15 and TRBJ2-7, the full variable domain is DAMVIQNPRYQVTQFGKPVTLSCSQTLNHNVMYWYQQKSSQAPKLLFHYYDKDFNNEADTPDNFQSRRPNTSFCFLDIRSPGLGDTAMYLCVTSGPRRSSYEQYFGPGTRLTVT.

A note on this clonotype: A far larger clone is off by one base, so a read error is likely. The chain links TRBV7-8 to TRBJ1-3; no clear D. The CDR3 is made up of 15 amino acids. V lost 7 bases and J lost 3, with 16 bases in between. The germline V gene has CDR1 SGHVS and CDR2 FQNEAQ. CDR3 in DNA: TGTGCCAGCAAAACGGCCGCCTTTTATGGAAACACCATATATTTT. Encoded protein: CASKTAAFYGNTIYF.

This clonotype has a handful of counts. The chain uses TRBV3-1 and TRBJ1-2; a weak D match, TRBD1 (6 bases). The CDR3 extends over 14 amino acids. Germline values: CDR1 LGHDT, CDR2 YNNKEL (reference sequence). Trimming took 4 bases from V and 4 from J, leaving 13 bases between them. CDR3 in DNA: TGTGCCAGCAGCCCACAGGGTGCGGGCTATGGCTACACCTTC. This sequence encodes CASSPQGAGYGYTF.

This clonotype ranks as medium-sized. V and J are TRBV20-1 and TRBJ2-1; 7 bases are shared with TRBD2. Germline CDR1 is DFQATT and CDR2 is SNEGSKA (reference sequence). The trim removed 5 bases at V and 6 bases at J, leaving 13 bases unmatched. The CDR3 sequence is 15 residues long. This chain's CDR3 is CSAASPGRGFNEQFF. CDR3 coding DNA: TGCAGTGCTGCCTCTCCTGGGCGGGGGTTCAATGAGCAGTTCTTC.

About this clonotype itself: Mismatch with germline at one junction end may stem from a read error. This sequence joins TRBV9 and TRBJ2-5; D is unclear. This CDR3 has 13 amino acids. Germline values: CDR1 SGDLS, CDR2 YYNGEE. The CDR3 is CASSAQLQETEYF. The CDR3 DNA reads as TGTGCCAGCAGCGCCCAACTGCAAGAGACCGAGTACTTC.